The present entry profiles one T cell receptor (beta chain) with its context. Its specificity is not known. Germline V gene sequence: CDR1 MNHEY, CDR2 SMNVEV (reference sequence). This CDR3 has 15 residues. With V trimmed by 4 bases and J by 2 bases, 7 bases remained unmatched. Regulatory T cells were sorted from thawed PBMCs rested overnight at 37°C with approximately 210 IU/ml IL-2. The source of the sample is a study of Tregs in tolerant kidney transplant recipients. Study outcomes and limitations: Tregs expanded with activated donor B cells seemed most donor-specific.

Profiled with immunoSEQ multiplex PCR; TCRdb holds only in-frame clones, not every one. Of fewer than 100,000 clones in the sample, 80% to 95% were seen once. Sample: Tregs from blood, taken before the transplant. The rearrangement uses TRBV27 and TRBJ1-2; 7 bases fit TRBD1. The clonotype originates from a human donor who received a combined kidney and bone marrow transplant. The CDR3 region has the DNA TGTGCCAGCAGTTCTACCGGGACAGTCAACTATGGCTACACCTTC. Translating gives CASSSTGTVNYGYTF.